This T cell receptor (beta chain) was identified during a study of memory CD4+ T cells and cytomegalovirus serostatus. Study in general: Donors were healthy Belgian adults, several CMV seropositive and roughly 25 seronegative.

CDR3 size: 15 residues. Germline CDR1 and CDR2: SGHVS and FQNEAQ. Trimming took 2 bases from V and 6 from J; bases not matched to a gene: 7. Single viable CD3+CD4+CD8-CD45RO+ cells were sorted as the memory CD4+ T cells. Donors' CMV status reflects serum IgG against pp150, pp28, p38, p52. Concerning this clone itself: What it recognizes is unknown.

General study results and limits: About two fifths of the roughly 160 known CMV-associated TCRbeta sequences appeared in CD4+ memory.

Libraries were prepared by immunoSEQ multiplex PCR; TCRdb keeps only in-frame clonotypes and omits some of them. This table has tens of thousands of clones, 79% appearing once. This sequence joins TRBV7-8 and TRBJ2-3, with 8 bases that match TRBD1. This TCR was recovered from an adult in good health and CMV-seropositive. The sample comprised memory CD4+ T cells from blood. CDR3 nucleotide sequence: TGTGCCAGCAGCTTACCCCGGACAGGGAGGGATACGCAGTATTTT. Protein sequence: CASSLPRTGRDTQYF.